This T cell receptor beta chain was profiled in a study of immune evolution from preneoplasia to lung adenocarcinoma. V lost 4 bases and J lost 3; bases outside the gene matches: 8. The V gene's germline CDR1 is SGHTA and CDR2 FQGNSA. This CDR3 contains 17 residues. TCRdb keeps only in-frame clones here, not all; method: immunoSEQ multiplex PCR. Of approximately 11,000 clones listed, approximately 80% are singletons. V gene TRBV7-2 combines with J gene TRBJ2-1, with 11 positions matching TRBD2. Sequencing used FFPE normal lung tissue adjacent to the tumor. The clonotype was recovered from a person aged 60 to 70 with lung adenocarcinoma. Some clones in this sample may be carry-over from other donors' samples. This CDR3 reads CASSSPTGTSGYNEQFF. DNA for the CDR3: TGTGCCAGCAGCTCGCCGACCGGGACTAGCGGCTACAATGAGCAGTTCTTC.